This TCR beta chain was documented in a study of early T cells in non-severe SARS-CoV-2 infection. Study at large: Bulk RNA isolated from unsorted whole blood underwent sequencing; chains were not paired. Study-wide points: There was a bias toward anti-spike CD8 responses in VDJdb matching, which missed private and CD4 specificities.

In regard to this clonotype: What it recognizes is unknown.

Trimming cost V 4 bases and J 5 bases; bases outside gene matches: 6. The germline V gene encodes CDR1 SQVTM and CDR2 ANQGSEA. CDR3 length equals 13 residues. Unique molecular identifiers tagged individual cDNA molecules. One entry per CDR3 protein, called by TCRdb with MiXCR from the 5' RACE reads. In the table there are fewer than 55,000 distinct CDR3 sequences, approximately 10% of which are singletons. This chain joins TRBV29-1 and TRBJ2-3, with 7 bases identical to TRBD1. The sequenced material came from whole blood. The source is an adult who was a healthcare worker with PCR-confirmed SARS-CoV-2 infection or an uninfected control (not recorded which). DNA for the CDR3: TGCAGCGTTGTAGAAGGGGGCGAAGATACGCAGTATTTT. This translates into CSVVEGGEDTQYF.